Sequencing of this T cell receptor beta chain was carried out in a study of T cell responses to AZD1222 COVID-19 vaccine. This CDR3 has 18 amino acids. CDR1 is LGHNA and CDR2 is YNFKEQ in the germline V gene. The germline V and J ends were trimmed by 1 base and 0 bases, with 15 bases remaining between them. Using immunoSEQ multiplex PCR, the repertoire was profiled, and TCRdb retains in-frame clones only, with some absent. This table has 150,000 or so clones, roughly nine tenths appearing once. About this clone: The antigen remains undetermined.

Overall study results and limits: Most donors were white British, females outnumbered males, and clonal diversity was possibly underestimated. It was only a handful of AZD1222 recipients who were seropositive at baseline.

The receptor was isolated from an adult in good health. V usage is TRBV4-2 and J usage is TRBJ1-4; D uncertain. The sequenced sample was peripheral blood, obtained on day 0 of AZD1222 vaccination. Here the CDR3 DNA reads TGTGCCAGCAGCCAAGTTACCTCAGCTGGGTCAACTAATGAAAAACTGTTTTTT. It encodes CASSQVTSAGSTNEKLFF.